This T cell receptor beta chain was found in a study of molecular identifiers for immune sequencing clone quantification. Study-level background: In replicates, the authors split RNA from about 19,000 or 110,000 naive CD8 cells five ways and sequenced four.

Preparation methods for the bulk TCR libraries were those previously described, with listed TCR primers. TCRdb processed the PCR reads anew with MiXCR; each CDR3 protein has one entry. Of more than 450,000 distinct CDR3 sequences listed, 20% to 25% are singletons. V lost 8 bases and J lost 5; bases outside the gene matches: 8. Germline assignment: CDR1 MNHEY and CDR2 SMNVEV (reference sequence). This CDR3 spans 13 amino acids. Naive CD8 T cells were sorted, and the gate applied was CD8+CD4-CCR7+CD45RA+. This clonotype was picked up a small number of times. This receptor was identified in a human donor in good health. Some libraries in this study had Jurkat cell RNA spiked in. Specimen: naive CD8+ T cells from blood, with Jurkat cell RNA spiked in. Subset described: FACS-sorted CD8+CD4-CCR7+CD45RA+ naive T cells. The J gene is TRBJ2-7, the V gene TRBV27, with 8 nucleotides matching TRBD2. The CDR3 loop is CASGGTSINEQYF. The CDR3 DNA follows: TGTGCCAGCGGAGGGACTAGTATCAACGAGCAGTACTTC.